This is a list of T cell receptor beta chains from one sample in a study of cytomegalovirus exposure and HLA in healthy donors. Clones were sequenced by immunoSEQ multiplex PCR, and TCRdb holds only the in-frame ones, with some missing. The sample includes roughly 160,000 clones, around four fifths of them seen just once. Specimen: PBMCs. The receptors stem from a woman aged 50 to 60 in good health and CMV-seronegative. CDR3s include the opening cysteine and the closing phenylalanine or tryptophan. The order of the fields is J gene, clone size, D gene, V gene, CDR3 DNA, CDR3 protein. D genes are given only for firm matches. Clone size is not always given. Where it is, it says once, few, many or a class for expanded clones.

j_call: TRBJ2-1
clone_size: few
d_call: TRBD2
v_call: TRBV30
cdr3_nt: TGTGCCTGGACCTCAGCGGGGGGCGGTGAGCAGTTCTTC
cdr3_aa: CAWTSAGGGEQFF

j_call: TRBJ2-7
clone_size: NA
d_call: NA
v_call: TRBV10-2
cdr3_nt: TGCGCCAGCAGTGAGTCGACGGAGTTCGAGCAGTACTTC
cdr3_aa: CASSESTEFEQYF

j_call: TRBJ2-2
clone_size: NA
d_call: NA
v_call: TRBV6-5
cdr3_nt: TGTGCCAGCAGTCCTTTGGGGGGGGGCTTCGGGGAGCTGTTTTTT
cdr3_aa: CASSPLGGGFGELFF

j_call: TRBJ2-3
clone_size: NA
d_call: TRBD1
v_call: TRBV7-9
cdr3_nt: TGTGCCAGCACCCCACTGGGACAGGGCAGAGATACGCAGTATTTT
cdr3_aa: CASTPLGQGRDTQYF

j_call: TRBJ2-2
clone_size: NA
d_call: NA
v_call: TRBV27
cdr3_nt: TGTGCCAGCAGTCTAACCCGGGTAGCCGGGGAGCTGTTTTTT
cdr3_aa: CASSLTRVAGELFF

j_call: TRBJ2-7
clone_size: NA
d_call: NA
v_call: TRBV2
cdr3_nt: TGTGCCAGCAGTCCGGGGTTAGTATCCTACGAGCAGTACTTC
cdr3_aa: CASSPGLVSYEQYF

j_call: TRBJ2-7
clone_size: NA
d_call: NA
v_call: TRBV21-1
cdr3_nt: TGTGCCAGCAGCAAGACAGGGCTAGCCTACGAGCAGTACTTC
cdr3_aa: CASSKTGLAYEQYF

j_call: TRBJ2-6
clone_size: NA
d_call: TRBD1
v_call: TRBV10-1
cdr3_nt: TGCGCCAGCAGTGTTCAGACAGGGCTGAGAGGGGCCAACGTCCTGACTTTC
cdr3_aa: CASSVQTGLRGANVLTF

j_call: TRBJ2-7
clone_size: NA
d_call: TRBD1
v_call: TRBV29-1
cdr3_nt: TGCAGCGCCGGGCGGGACAGGGCCTACGAGCAGTACTTC
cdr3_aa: CSAGRDRAYEQYF

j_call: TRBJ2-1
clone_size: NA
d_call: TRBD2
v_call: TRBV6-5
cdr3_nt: TGTGCCAGCAGCCAGACTAGCGGGGGCTACAATGAGCAGTTCTTC
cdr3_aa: CASSQTSGGYNEQFF

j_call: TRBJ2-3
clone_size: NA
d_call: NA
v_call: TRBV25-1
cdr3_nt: TGTGCCAGCAGGCGCACCGGCACAGATACGCAGTATTTT
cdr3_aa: CASRRTGTDTQYF

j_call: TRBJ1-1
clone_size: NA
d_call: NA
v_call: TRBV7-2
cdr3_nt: TGTGCCAGCAGTCCATACTACAAGACCAGGAACACTGAAGCTTTCTTT
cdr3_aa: CASSPYYKTRNTEAFF

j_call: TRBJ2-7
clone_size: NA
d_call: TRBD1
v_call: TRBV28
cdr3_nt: TGTGCCGTCCAGGGACAGTCTTTCTCCTACGAGCAGTACTTC
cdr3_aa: CAVQGQSFSYEQYF

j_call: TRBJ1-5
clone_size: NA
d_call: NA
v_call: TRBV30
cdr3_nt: TGTGCCTGGAGTGTTAGGCAGGCTAATCAGCCCCAGCATTTT
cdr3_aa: CAWSVRQANQPQHF

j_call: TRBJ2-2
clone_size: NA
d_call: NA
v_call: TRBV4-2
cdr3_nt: TGTGCCAGCAGCCGACTCGACGATGGGGAGCTGTTTTTT
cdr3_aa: CASSRLDDGELFF

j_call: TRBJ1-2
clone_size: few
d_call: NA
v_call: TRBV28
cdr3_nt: TGTGCCAGCAGCCCGAACGGTGGCTACACCTTC
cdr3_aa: CASSPNGGYTF

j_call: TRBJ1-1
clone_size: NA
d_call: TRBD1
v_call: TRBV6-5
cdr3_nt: TGTGCCAGCAGCAACAGGGGCCGTGGGAACACTGAAGCTTTCTTT
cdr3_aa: CASSNRGRGNTEAFF

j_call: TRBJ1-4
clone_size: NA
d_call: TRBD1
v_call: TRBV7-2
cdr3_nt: TGTGCCAGCAGCCGCCTAACAGGGGGCGGTGAAAAACTGTTTTTT
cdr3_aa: CASSRLTGGGEKLFF